The 6 T cell receptor beta chains listed next were all sequenced from one sample in a study of T cell responses to AZD1222 COVID-19 vaccine. The table came from immunoSEQ multiplex PCR; TCRdb's copy has only in-frame clones and leaves some out. The profile shows some 170,000 clones, around 92% of them singletons. The sample in question was peripheral blood, obtained 28 days after the second AZD1222 dose. These receptors were collected from an adult who received the AZD1222 COVID-19 vaccine.

The count of this clone is one. V and J are TRBV6-1 and TRBJ1-1, with D perhaps TRBD1 (5 bases). The germline V gene has CDR1 MNHNS and CDR2 SASEGT. This CDR3 contains 15 residues. Trimming left V 2 bases short and J 5 bases short, with 15 bases between. CDR3 amino acids: CASSEFAARGTEAFF. DNA for the CDR3: TGTGCCAGCAGTGAATTCGCGGCCCGGGGGACTGAAGCTTTCTTT.

The chain carries TRBV6-5 and TRBJ2-5; 13 positions match TRBD2. The V gene end was trimmed by 6 bases and the J gene end by 5 bases; junction bases not matched to a gene: 6. Germline CDR1 reads MNHEY; CDR2 reads SVGAGI. This CDR3 contains 15 residues. The CDR3 loop is CASRTSGGARETQYF. The CDR3 DNA sequence: TGTGCCAGCAGAACTAGCGGGGGGGCCCGGGAGACCCAGTACTTC.

This clone appeared once. This chain joins TRBV5-6 and TRBJ1-5, with D unclear. Per the germline V gene, CDR1 is SGHDT and CDR2 is YYEEEE. V gave up 4 bases and J gave up 4 bases, with 6 bases separating them. There are 12 residues in the CDR3. The CDR3 sequence is CASSLANQPQHF. DNA for the CDR3: TGTGCCAGCAGCCTCGCAAATCAGCCCCAGCATTTT.

This clone was detected once. The chain uses TRBV15 and TRBJ2-3; D remains ambiguous. With 5 bases removed from V and 3 bases from J, the gap between germline ends came to 9 bases. Per germline, CDR1 LNHNV and CDR2 YYDKDF (reference sequence). The CDR3 spans 13 residues. Here the CDR3 reads CATSAKFTDTQYF. CDR3 bases: TGTGCCACCAGCGCCAAATTTACAGATACGCAGTATTTT. The full variable domain, with the rest looked up from reference TRBV15 and TRBJ2-3, is DAMVIQNPRYQVTQFGKPVTLSCSQTLNHNVMYWYQQKSSQAPKLLFHYYDKDFNNEADTPDNFQSRRPNTSFCFLDIRSPGLGDTAMYLCATSAKFTDTQYFGPGTRLTVL.

V usage is TRBV10-3 and J usage is TRBJ1-1; 12 bases fit TRBD1. Trimming removed 4 bases from V and 4 bases from J; junction bases left unmatched: 10. This CDR3 spans 17 amino acids. CDR1 is ENHRY, CDR2 SYGVKD, per germline. The CDR3 DNA is TGTGCCATCAGTGTCGGCGGGACAGGGGGCTGGGGCACTGAAGCTTTCTTT. This encodes CAISVGGTGGWGTEAFF.

The chain has TRBV2 and TRBJ1-1; D not resolved. Germline V CDR1 and CDR2: SNHLY, FYNNEI. The V gene lost 7 bases and the J gene lost 1 base, with 13 bases spanning the gap. This CDR3 is 14 amino acids long. The CDR3 DNA reads TGTGCCAGCACCCCCTATGGCTCGAACACTGAAGCTTTCTTT. Amino acids: CASTPYGSNTEAFF.